Sequencing of this T cell receptor (beta chain) was carried out in a study of cytomegalovirus exposure and HLA in healthy donors. Use of 60 Vbeta and 13 Jbeta primers characterized the PCR. The data were produced by immunoSEQ multiplex PCR, yet TCRdb's version contains in-frame clones alone and is incomplete. The sample holds 150,000 to 200,000 clones; around 74% are singletons and the top ten take roughly 1.9%. The CDR3 runs 14 residues. Germline V gene sequence: CDR1 MNHEY, CDR2 SVGAGI. The V and J ends lost 2 bases and 8 bases, in that order; junction bases with no gene match: 6. This TCR came from a female donor in good health and CMV-seronegative. The sample consisted of PBMCs. V is TRBV6-5 and J is TRBJ1-2; TRBD1 matches 9 bases. The CDR3 bases are TGTGCCAGCAGTTACGACGGGACAGGGAAGGGCTACACCTTC. Its translation: CASSYDGTGKGYTF.